This TCR beta chain was recovered during a study of blood T cells in healthy people across ages. Extracted total RNA amounted to at least 5.5 micrograms for each sample. Study-level points and caveats: Diversity of TCR beta per million T cells declined in a roughly linear way with age.

For the second PCR, which ran for about 6 to 12 cycles, a sample-barcoded 5' primer and a J-beta primer mix were used. A template-switch adaptor containing 12 random nucleotides labeled each cDNA molecule. Each CDR3 protein is one row after TCRdb ran MiXCR on the 5' RACE reads. The data hold 1.5 million to 2 million distinct CDR3 sequences, with around 50% observed a single time. This clonotype is a singleton in its sample. The antigen is undetermined. Trimming cost V 3 bases and J 5 bases; bases outside gene matches: 4. The germline gives CDR1 LNHNV, CDR2 YYDKDF (reference sequence). The CDR3 is 14 amino acids.

The sequence came from a woman in her 40s in good health. The chain links TRBV15 to TRBJ2-7; TRBD1 agrees at 10 bases. The sample consisted of blood. The CDR3 protein is CATSSRDRGHEQYF. In nucleotides, the CDR3 is TGTGCCACCAGCAGCCGGGACAGGGGTCACGAGCAGTACTTC.